This T cell receptor beta chain was sequenced in a study of identical twins. CDR1 and CDR2 (germline): SGHRS, YFSETQ. Trimming pared 6 bases from V and 5 bases from J, leaving 14 bases between. The CDR3 runs 13 residues. TCRdb re-called the 5' RACE reads through MiXCR, storing one row per CDR3 protein. The sample carries 550,000 to 800,000 distinct CDR3 sequences, less than 9% recorded once. These records were also assigned to another study, of yellow fever vaccine responses in identical twins.

This TCR derives from a woman in her late teens or twenties in good health. The chain is built from TRBV5-1 and TRBJ2-5, with D perhaps TRBD2 (6 bases). The sequencing sample was made of PBMCs. CDR3 nucleotides: TGCGCCAGCAACACGGGAGTTCGGGAGACCCAGTACTTC. This sequence encodes CASNTGVRETQYF.